This TCR beta chain was captured in a study of control samples from healthy donors and cancer patients. The germline CDR1 and CDR2 sequences are SGHVS and FQNEAQ. Trimming left V 5 bases short and J 2 bases short, with 7 bases between. The CDR3 sequence is 14 residues long. Profiling relied on immunoSEQ multiplex PCR, and the TCRdb table lists in-frame clones only, not all of them. The data hold roughly 130,000 clones, with 80% to 95% observed a single time. This TCR came from a man aged 25-40 years in good health. Input material: blood. The V and J genes are TRBV7-8 and TRBJ1-6, with no clear D. The DNA of the CDR3 is TGTGCCAGCAGCCTCAACGCCTATAATTCACCCCTCCACTTT. Protein sequence: CASSLNAYNSPLHF.